The next 13 T cell receptor beta chains were all read from a single sample in a study of molecular identifiers for immune sequencing clone quantification. TCRdb independently ran MiXCR on the PCR reads; one entry per CDR3 protein. The sample lists approximately 500,000 distinct CDR3 sequences, roughly 24% seen once, with roughly 0.77% in the top ten. Sequencing was carried out using naive CD8+ T cells from blood, with Jurkat cell RNA spiked in. The subset is: FACS-sorted CD8+CD4-CCR7+CD45RA+ naive T cells. These receptors were collected from a human donor in good health. Some libraries in this study had Jurkat cell RNA spiked in.

With respect to this clonotype: Compared with germline, one end of the junction differs, possibly owing to a read error. The chain employs TRBV7-2 and TRBJ2-7; D gene uncertain. There are 14 residues in the CDR3. CDR1 SGHTA and CDR2 FQGNSA come from the germline V gene. CDR3 residues: CASSLLSSSYEQYF. For the CDR3, the DNA is TGTGCGAGCAGCTTGCTGTCTAGCTCCTACGAGCAGTACTTC. Combining the CDR3 with reference TRBV7-2 and TRBJ2-7 gives the whole variable domain GAGVSQSPSNKVTEKGKDVELRCDPISGHTALYWYRQSLGQGLEFLIYFQGNSAPDKSGLPSDRFSAERTGGSVSTLTIQRTQQEDSAVYLCASSLLSSSYEQYFGPGTRLTVT.

This clonotype was seen just once. V usage is TRBV6-2 or TRBV6-3 and J usage is TRBJ1-1, with D perhaps TRBD1 (5 bases). The V end lost 5 bases, the J end lost 1 base, and 11 bases lay between the germline ends. Germline V lookup: CDR1 MNHEY, CDR2 SVGEGT. The CDR3 is made up of 14 amino acids. CDR3 DNA: TGTGCCAGCAGTGAAGGGGACGGGAACACTGAAGCTTTCTTT. Amino acids: CASSEGDGNTEAFF.

There are many counts of this clonotype. The V gene is TRBV24-1, the J gene TRBJ2-3; D unresolved. The germline gives CDR1 KGHDR, CDR2 SFDVKD. V lost 1 base, J lost 2 bases, and 9 bases lay in between. The CDR3 sequence is 15 residues long. The CDR3 reads CATSDFGADTDTQYF. The DNA of the CDR3 is TGTGCCACCAGTGATTTTGGAGCCGACACAGATACGCAGTATTTT.

This clonotype was detected many times. The V and J genes are TRBV11-2 and TRBJ2-1; 8 positions agree with TRBD1. The V gene's germline CDR1 is SGHAT and CDR2 FQNNGV. This CDR3 is 14 amino acids long. Trimming took 5 bases from V and 12 from J; bases not matched to a gene: 12. The CDR3 coding sequence is TGTGCCAGCAGCGTCGACAGGGGCGCGCGTCGGCAGTTCTTC. It is translated as CASSVDRGARRQFF.

CDR3 nucleotide sequence: TGCAGTGCTAGAGATACGACAGTGGGCGACACTGAAGCTTTCTTT. Translated: CSARDTTVGDTEAFF. The V gene is TRBV20-1, the J gene TRBJ1-1, with D perhaps TRBD1 (5 bases). V gave up 0 bases and J gave up 3 bases, with 14 bases separating them. This CDR3 has 15 amino acids. Germline CDR1 reads DFQATT; CDR2 reads SNEGSKA (reference sequence).

This clonotype was counted ten times or more. This rearrangement joins TRBV12-3 or TRBV12-4 to TRBJ1-4; 8 positions agree with TRBD1. This CDR3 region has 12 residues. V dropped 5 bases and J dropped 12; count of bases not matched to a gene: 5. CDR3 nucleotides: TGTGCCAGCAGTCCCGGACAGGGTGAACTGTTTTTT. Amino acid sequence: CASSPGQGELFF.

V and J are TRBV6-2 or TRBV6-3 and TRBJ2-7, with a tentative D call TRBD2 (6 bases). From germline, CDR1 is MNHEY and CDR2 SVGEGT. The germline V and J ends were trimmed by 2 bases and 4 bases, with 18 bases remaining between them. The CDR3 loop spans 16 amino acids. CDR3 region: CASSYLPGTSLYEQYF. The CDR3 region has the DNA TGTGCCAGCAGTTACCTTCCCGGGACTTCATTGTACGAGCAGTACTTC.

This clonotype was counted between two and nine times. This sequence joins TRBV3-1 and TRBJ1-1, with 8 bases lining up with TRBD1. The CDR3 totals 19 residues. Germline V gene data show CDR1 as LGHDT and CDR2 as YNNKEL (reference sequence). V shed 4 bases and J 0 bases; nucleotides not matched to a gene: 16. CDR3 nucleotide sequence: TGTGCCAGCAGCCCTATGGCGGCAGGGGGCCGCGCCATGAACACTGAAGCTTTCTTT. Protein sequence: CASSPMAAGGRAMNTEAFF. Drawing the rest from reference TRBV3-1 and TRBJ1-1, the complete variable domain is DTAVSQTPKYLVTQMGNDKSIKCEQNLGHDTMYWYKQDSKKFLKIMFSYNNKELIINETVPNRFSPKSPDKAHLNLHINSLELGDSAVYFCASSPMAAGGRAMNTEAFFGQGTRLTVV.

This clonotype appeared many times. The chain carries TRBV9 and TRBJ2-2; D is ambiguous. CDR1 is SGDLS, CDR2 YYNGEE, per germline. V gave up 3 bases and J gave up 1 base, with 16 bases separating them. The CDR3 has 17 residues. CDR3 sequence reads: CASSDAEWVQNTGELFF. CDR3 DNA: TGTGCCAGCAGCGACGCAGAATGGGTCCAGAACACCGGGGAGCTGTTTTTT.

This clonotype was recorded a few times. The rearrangement links TRBV9 to TRBJ1-1; TRBD1 might be the D (6 bases). The CDR3 has 13 residues. V lost 7 bases, J lost 4 bases, and 14 bases lay in between. Germline CDR1 is SGDLS and CDR2 is YYNGEE. CDR3 amino acids: CASGTGMSTEAFF. CDR3 bases: TGTGCCAGCGGAACAGGGATGAGCACTGAAGCTTTCTTT.

This clonotype appeared many times. This chain links TRBV15 with TRBJ1-1; TRBD1 is a possible D gene (5 bases). Trimming cost V 1 base and J 7 bases, with 13 bases left between them. From germline, CDR1 is LNHNV and CDR2 YYDKDF (reference sequence). CDR3 length: 14 amino acids. DNA for the CDR3: TGTGCCACCAGCAGAGTGGGGGAAGAGAGTGAAGCTTTCTTT. Translated, it gives CATSRVGEESEAFF.

This clonotype was counted ten times or more. The rearrangement joins TRBV5-6 to TRBJ1-5; TRBD1 agrees at 8 bases. V lost 4 bases, J lost 3 bases, and 6 bases stayed unmatched. This CDR3 contains 15 residues. In germline, CDR1 is SGHDT, CDR2 YYEEEE. In DNA form, the CDR3 reads TGTGCCAGCAGCGGGACAGGCAAGATCAATCAGCCCCAGCATTTT. It codes for CASSGTGKINQPQHF.

This chain links TRBV27 with TRBJ1-6; the D is unclear. Germline CDR1 MNHEY, CDR2 SMNVEV (reference sequence). Trimming shortened V by 2 bases and J by 5 bases, and 10 bases separated the two germline ends. This CDR3 has 15 amino acids. Written as DNA, the CDR3 is TGTGCCAGCAGTTTAATCGGCGACCATAATTCACCCCTCCACTTT. Protein sequence: CASSLIGDHNSPLHF.